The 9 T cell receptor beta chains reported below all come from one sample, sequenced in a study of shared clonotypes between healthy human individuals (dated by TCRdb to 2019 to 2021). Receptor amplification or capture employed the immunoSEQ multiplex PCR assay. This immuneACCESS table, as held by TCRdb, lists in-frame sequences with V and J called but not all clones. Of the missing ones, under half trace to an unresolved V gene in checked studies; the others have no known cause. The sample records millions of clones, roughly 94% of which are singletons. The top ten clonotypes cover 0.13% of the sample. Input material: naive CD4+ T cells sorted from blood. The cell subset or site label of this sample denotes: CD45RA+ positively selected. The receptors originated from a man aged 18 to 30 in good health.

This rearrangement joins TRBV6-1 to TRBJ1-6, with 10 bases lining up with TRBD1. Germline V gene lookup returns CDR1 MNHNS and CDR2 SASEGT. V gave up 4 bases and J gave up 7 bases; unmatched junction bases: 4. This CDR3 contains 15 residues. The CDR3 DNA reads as TGTGCCAGCAGTGGTTGGACAGGGGGAAATTCACCCCTCCACTTT. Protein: CASSGWTGGNSPLHF.

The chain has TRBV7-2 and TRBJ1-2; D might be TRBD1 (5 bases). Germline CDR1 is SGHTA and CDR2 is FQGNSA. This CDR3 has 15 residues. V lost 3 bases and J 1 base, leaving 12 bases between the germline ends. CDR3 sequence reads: CASSFPGTYNYGYTF. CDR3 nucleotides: TGTGCCAGCAGCTTCCCCGGGACGTATAACTATGGCTACACCTTC.

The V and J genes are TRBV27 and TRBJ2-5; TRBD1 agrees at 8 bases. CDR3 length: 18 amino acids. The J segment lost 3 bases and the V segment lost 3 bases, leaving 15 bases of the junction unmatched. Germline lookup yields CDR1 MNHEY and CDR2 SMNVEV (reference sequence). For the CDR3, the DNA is TGTGCCAGCAGTTTGGGCCCCCCCAACAGGGGGAAGGAAGAGACCCAGTACTTC. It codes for CASSLGPPNRGKEETQYF.

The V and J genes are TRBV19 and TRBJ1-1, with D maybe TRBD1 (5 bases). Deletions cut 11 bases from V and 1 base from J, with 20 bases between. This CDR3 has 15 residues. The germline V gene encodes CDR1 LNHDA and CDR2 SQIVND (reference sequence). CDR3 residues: CAVQPRGRANTEAFF. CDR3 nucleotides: TGTGCCGTACAACCTAGGGGACGGGCGAACACTGAAGCTTTCTTT.

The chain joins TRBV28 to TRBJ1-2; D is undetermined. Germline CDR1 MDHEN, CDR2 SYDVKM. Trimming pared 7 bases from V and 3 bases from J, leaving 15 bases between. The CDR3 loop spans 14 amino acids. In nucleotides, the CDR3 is TGTGCCAGCACCGAACTTTCAAGCTACTATGGCTACACCTTC. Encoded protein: CASTELSSYYGYTF.

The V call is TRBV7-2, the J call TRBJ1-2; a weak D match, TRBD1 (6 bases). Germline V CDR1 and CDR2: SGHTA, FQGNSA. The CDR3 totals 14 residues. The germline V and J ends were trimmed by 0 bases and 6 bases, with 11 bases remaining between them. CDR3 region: CASSLAQGSNGYTF. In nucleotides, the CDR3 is TGTGCCAGCAGCTTAGCGCAGGGGAGTAATGGCTACACCTTC.

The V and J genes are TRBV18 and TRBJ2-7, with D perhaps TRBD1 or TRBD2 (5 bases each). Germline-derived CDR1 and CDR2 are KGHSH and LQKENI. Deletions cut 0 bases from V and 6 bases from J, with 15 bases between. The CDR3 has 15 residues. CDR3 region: CASSPPSGPRGEQYF. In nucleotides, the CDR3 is TGTGCCAGCTCACCACCGTCAGGCCCGAGGGGCGAGCAGTACTTC.

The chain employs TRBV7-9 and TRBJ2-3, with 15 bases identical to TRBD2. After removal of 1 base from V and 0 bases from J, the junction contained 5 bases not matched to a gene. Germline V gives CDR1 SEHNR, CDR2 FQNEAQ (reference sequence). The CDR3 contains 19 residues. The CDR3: CASSLDGTSGRRSTDTQYF. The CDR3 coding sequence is TGTGCCAGCAGCTTAGACGGGACTAGCGGGAGGCGGAGCACAGATACGCAGTATTTT.

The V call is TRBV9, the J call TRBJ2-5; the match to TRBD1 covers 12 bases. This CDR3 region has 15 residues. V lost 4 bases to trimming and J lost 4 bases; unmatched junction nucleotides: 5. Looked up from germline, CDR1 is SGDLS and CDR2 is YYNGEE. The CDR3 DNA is TGTGCCAGCAGCTTGGGACAGGGGGCAGGAGAGACCCAGTACTTC. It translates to CASSLGQGAGETQYF.